This is a list of T cell receptor beta chains from one sample in a study of T cell responses to AZD1222 COVID-19 vaccine. Assay used: immunoSEQ multiplex PCR; TCRdb lists only in-frame clones, some missing. The data contain roughly 130,000 clones, about 82% of them singletons. The specimen comprised peripheral blood, sampled on day 0 of AZD1222 vaccination. These receptors were collected from an adult in good health. Each CDR3 is given with its conserved first and last residue. A D gene is named only where the DNA matches it firmly. The listing skips clone size in some rows; elsewhere it reads once, few, many or a size class.

j_call d_call clone_size v_call cdr3_aa cdr3_nt
TRBJ2-2 TRBD1 - TRBV7-6 CASSTGQGPTTGELFF TGTGCCAGCAGCACCGGACAGGGGCCCACCACCGGGGAGCTGTTTTTT
TRBJ1-4 - - TRBV6-5 CASTVDRVRVEKLFF TGTGCCAGCACGGTAGACCGCGTCAGGGTTGAAAAACTGTTTTTT
TRBJ1-5 - - TRBV6-2/TRBV6-3 CASSYRAGQPQHF TGTGCCAGCAGTTACAGGGCTGGCCAGCCCCAGCATTTT
TRBJ2-1 TRBD2 few TRBV5-4 CASSPSGSPSSYNEQFF TGTGCCAGCAGCCCTAGCGGGAGCCCAAGCTCCTACAATGAGCAGTTCTTC
TRBJ2-7 TRBD1 - TRBV28 CASTPTGQGSYEQYF TGTGCCAGCACCCCTACGGGACAGGGATCCTACGAGCAGTACTTC
TRBJ2-6 - - TRBV7-9 CASSLGPIWVSGANVLTF TGTGCCAGCAGCTTGGGTCCTATTTGGGTTTCTGGGGCCAACGTCCTGACTTTC
TRBJ1-1 - - TRBV27 CASRGVSGVTEAFF TGTGCCAGCAGGGGGGTCTCGGGAGTCACTGAAGCTTTCTTT
TRBJ1-2 TRBD1 - TRBV7-2 CASHLGHSQGEGGYTF TGTGCCAGCCATTTAGGACACTCCCAGGGGGAGGGAGGCTACACCTTC
TRBJ1-5 - - TRBV24-1 CATSDRRSNQPQHF TGTGCCACCTCTGACCGGCGGAGCAATCAGCCCCAGCATTTT
TRBJ1-2 - - TRBV19 CASSGGDAFGLNYGYTF TGTGCCAGTAGTGGGGGGGACGCTTTCGGCCTTAACTATGGCTACACCTTC
TRBJ1-2 - - TRBV29-1 CSVPAARDYGYTF TGCAGCGTTCCGGCGGCTCGGGACTATGGCTACACCTTC
TRBJ2-5 TRBD1 - TRBV7-2 CASSLVGDRAETQYF TGTGCCAGCAGCTTAGTAGGGGACAGGGCGGAGACCCAGTACTTC
TRBJ2-2 TRBD2 - TRBV9 CASSVDGGKREGDTGELFF TGTGCCAGCAGCGTAGATGGTGGGAAGCGGGAGGGCGACACCGGGGAGCTGTTTTTT
TRBJ1-5 - - TRBV3-1/TRBV3-2 CASTLGGGRNNQPQHF TGTGCCAGCACCTTAGGGGGGGGAAGAAACAATCAGCCCCAGCATTTT
TRBJ2-1 TRBD2 - TRBV7-6 CASSLFFGSGSPYNEQFF TGTGCCAGCAGCTTATTCTTTGGTAGCGGGAGTCCCTACAATGAGCAGTTCTTC
TRBJ1-6 - - TRBV6-2/TRBV6-3 CASSPMKGSDSPLHF TGTGCCAGCAGCCCTATGAAGGGGTCGGATTCACCCCTCCACTTT
TRBJ1-6 - - TRBV4-2 CASSQDLRVEGRSPLHF TGTGCCAGCAGCCAAGATTTAAGGGTGGAAGGGAGATCACCCCTCCACTTT
TRBJ2-7 - - TRBV7-2 CASSLVGTLGEQYF TGTGCCAGCAGCTTAGTAGGGACTCTCGGAGAGCAGTACTTC
TRBJ1-1 TRBD1 - TRBV11-2 CASRPGTGAGGTEAFF TGTGCCAGCAGACCTGGGACAGGGGCCGGGGGCACTGAAGCTTTCTTT
TRBJ2-7 - medium-sized TRBV19 CASSLRGGSYEQYF TGTGCCAGTAGTCTGCGGGGAGGCTCCTACGAGCAGTACTTC
TRBJ1-2 - few TRBV4-1 CASSPHSRANYGYTF TGCGCCAGCAGCCCTCACTCAAGAGCTAACTATGGCTACACCTTC
TRBJ2-1 TRBD2 once TRBV11-3 CASSPGTSTHEQFF TGTGCCAGCAGCCCTGGGACTAGCACGCACGAGCAGTTCTTC
TRBJ2-7 TRBD1 - TRBV27 CASSLAGTGRYEQYF TGTGCCAGCAGTTTAGCCGGGACAGGGCGCTACGAGCAGTACTTC
TRBJ2-1 TRBD2 - TRBV6-5 CASASGGAYEQFF TGTGCCAGTGCTAGCGGGGGGGCTTATGAGCAGTTCTTC